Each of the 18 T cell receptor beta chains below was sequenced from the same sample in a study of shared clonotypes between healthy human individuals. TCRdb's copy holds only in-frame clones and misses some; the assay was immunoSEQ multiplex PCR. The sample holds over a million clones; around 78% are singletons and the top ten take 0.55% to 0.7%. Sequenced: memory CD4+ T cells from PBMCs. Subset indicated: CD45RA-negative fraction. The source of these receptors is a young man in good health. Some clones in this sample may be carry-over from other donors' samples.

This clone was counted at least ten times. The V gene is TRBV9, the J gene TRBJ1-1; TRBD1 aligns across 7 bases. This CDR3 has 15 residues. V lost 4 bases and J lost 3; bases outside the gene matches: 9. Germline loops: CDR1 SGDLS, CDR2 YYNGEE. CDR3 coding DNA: TGTGCCAGCAGCTCCCGACAGGGCGTGCACACTGAAGCTTTCTTT. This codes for CASSSRQGVHTEAFF.

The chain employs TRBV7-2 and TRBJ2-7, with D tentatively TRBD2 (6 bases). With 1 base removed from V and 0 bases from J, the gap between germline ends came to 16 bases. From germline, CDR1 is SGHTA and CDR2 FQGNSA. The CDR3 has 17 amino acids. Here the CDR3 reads CASSLGVGGSHSYEQYF. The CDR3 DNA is TGTGCCAGCAGCTTAGGGGTTGGAGGGAGTCACTCCTACGAGCAGTACTTC.

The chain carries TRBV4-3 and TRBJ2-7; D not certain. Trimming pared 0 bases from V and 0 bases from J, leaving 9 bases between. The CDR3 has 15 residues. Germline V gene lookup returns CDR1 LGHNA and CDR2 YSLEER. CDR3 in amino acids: CASSQELRSSYEQYF. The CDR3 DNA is TGCGCCAGCAGCCAAGAGTTGAGGAGCTCCTACGAGCAGTACTTC.

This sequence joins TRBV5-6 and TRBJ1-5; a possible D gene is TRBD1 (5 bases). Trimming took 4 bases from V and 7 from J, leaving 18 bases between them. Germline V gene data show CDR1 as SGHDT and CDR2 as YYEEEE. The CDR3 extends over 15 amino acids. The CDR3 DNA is TGTGCCAGCAGCCCCGCGGGGGGAGCAGGGCAGCCCCAGCATTTT. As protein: CASSPAGGAGQPQHF.

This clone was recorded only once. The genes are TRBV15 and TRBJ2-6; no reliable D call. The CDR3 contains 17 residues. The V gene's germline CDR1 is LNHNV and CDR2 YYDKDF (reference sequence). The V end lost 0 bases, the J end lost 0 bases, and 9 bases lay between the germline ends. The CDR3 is CATSRDIFPSGANVLTF. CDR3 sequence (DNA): TGTGCCACCAGCAGAGATATATTTCCCTCTGGGGCCAACGTCCTGACTTTC.

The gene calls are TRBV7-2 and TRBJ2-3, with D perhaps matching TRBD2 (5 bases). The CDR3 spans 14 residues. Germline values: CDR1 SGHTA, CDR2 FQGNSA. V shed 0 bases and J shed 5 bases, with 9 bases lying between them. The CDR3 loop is CASSLAGDLDTQYF. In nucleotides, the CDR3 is TGTGCCAGCAGCTTAGCGGGAGACTTAGATACGCAGTATTTT.

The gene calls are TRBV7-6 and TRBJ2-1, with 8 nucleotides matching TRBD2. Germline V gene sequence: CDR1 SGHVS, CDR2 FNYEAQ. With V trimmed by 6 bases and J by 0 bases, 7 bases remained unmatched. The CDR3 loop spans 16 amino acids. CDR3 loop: CASSRIAGSSYNEQFF. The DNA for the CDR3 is TGTGCCAGCAGTCGAATAGCGGGGAGCTCCTACAATGAGCAGTTCTTC.

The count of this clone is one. CDR3 sequence reads: CSVLSTNEKLFF. DNA for the CDR3: TGCAGCGTTCTTTCAACTAATGAAAAACTGTTTTTT. The chain carries TRBV29-1 and TRBJ1-4; D is unresolved. This CDR3 is built from 12 residues. Germline-derived CDR1 and CDR2 are SQVTM and ANQGSEA. V was cut by 5 bases and J by 0 bases, with 4 bases left in between. The full variable domain, rest sourced from reference TRBV29-1 and TRBJ1-4, is SAVISQKPSRDICQRGTSLTIQCQVDSQVTMMFWYRQQPGQSLTLIATANQGSEATYESGFVIDKFPISRPNLTFSTLTVSNMSPEDSSIYLCSVLSTNEKLFFGSGTQLSVL.

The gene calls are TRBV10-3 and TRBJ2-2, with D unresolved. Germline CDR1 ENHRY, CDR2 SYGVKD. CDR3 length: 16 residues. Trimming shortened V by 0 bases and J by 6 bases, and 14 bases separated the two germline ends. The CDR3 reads CAISESIRGAAGELFF. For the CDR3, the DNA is TGTGCCATCAGTGAGTCGATTCGAGGTGCGGCCGGGGAGCTGTTTTTT.

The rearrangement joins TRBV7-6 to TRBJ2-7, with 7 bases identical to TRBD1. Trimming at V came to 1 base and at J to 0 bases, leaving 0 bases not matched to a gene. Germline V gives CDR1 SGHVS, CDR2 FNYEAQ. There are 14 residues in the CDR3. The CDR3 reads CASSLGTGSYEQYF. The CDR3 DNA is TGTGCCAGCAGCTTAGGGACAGGCTCCTACGAGCAGTACTTC.

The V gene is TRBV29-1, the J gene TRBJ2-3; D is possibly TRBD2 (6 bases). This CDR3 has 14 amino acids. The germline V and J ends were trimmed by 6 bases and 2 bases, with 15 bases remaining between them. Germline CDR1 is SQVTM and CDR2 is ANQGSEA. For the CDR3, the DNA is TGCAGCGTGAGGGACTTCACTCCCACAGATACGCAGTATTTT. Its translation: CSVRDFTPTDTQYF.

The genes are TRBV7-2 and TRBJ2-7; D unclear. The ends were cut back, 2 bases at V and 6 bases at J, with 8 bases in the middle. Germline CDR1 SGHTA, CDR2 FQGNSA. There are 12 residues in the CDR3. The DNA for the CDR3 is TGTGCCAGCAGCTTAAGCGTGGGCGAGCAGTACTTC. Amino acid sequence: CASSLSVGEQYF.

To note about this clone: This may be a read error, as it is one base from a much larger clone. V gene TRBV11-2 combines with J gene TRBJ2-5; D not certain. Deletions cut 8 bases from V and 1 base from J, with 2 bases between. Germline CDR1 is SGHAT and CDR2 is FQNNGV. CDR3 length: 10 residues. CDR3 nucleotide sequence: TGTGCCAGCGGCCAAGAGACCCAGTACTTC. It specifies CASGQETQYF.

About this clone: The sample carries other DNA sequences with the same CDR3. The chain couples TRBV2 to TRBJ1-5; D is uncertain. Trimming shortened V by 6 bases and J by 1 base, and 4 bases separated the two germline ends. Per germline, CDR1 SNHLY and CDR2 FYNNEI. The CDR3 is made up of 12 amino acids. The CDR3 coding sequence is TGTGCCAGCAGAGACAGCAATCAGCCCCAGCATTTT. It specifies CASRDSNQPQHF.

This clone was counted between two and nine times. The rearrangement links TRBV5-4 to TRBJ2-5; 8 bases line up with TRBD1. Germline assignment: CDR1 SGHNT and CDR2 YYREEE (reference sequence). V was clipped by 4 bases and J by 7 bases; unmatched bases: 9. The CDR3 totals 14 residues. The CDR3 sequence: CASSSADRGGTQYF. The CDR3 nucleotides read TGTGCCAGCAGCAGCGCCGACAGGGGTGGGACCCAGTACTTC.

The CDR3 is CASLREDEQYF. The CDR3 DNA is TGTGCCAGTCTTAGGGAGGACGAGCAGTACTTC. The chain is built from TRBV6-1 and TRBJ2-7; possible D gene TRBD2, 6 bases. Trimming removed 9 bases at V and 5 bases at J, with 11 bases between. CDR3 length: 11 residues. Germline V CDR1 and CDR2: MNHNS, SASEGT.

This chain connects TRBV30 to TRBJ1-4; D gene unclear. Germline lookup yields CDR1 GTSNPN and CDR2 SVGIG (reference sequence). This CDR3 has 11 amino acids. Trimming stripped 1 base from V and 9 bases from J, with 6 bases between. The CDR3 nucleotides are TGTGCCTGGAGTGAGGAGAAAAAACTGTTTTTT. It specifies CAWSEEKKLFF.

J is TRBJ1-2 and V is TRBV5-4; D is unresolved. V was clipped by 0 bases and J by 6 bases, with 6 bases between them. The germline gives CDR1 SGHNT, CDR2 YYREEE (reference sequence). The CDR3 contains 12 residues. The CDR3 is CASSLEGNGYTF. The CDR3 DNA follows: TGTGCCAGCAGCTTGGAGGGAAATGGCTACACCTTC.